Presented here are 6 T cell receptor beta chains from one specimen sequenced in a study of control samples from healthy donors and cancer patients. Assay used: immunoSEQ multiplex PCR; TCRdb lists only in-frame clones, some missing. The repertoire includes hundreds of thousands of clones, about nine tenths of them detected once, and around 6.8% sits in the top ten. The sample comprised PBMCs. The source is a man aged 40-50 years with head and neck cancer.

The rearrangement joins TRBV18 to TRBJ2-2; D is ambiguous. The CDR3 runs 14 residues. Trimming removed 1 base at V and 5 bases at J, with 8 bases between. Germline lookup yields CDR1 KGHSH and CDR2 LQKENI. The CDR3, as DNA: TGTGCCAGCTCACCACAAGGAATAACCGGGGAGCTGTTTTTT. Translated, it gives CASSPQGITGELFF.

V gene TRBV19 combines with J gene TRBJ1-2, with TRBD1 matching over 7 bases. The CDR3 has 14 amino acids. V dropped 3 bases and J dropped 5; count of bases not matched to a gene: 6. Germline V gene sequence: CDR1 LNHDA, CDR2 SQIVND (reference sequence). CDR3 loop: CASSITTGRYGYTF. The CDR3 nucleotides are TGTGCCAGTAGTATTACGACAGGGAGGTATGGCTACACCTTC.

This sequence joins TRBV7-3 and TRBJ1-2; D possibly corresponds to TRBD1 (6 bases). CDR3 length: 13 amino acids. The ends were cut back, 5 bases at V and 8 bases at J, with 15 bases in the middle. Germline-derived CDR1 and CDR2 are SGHTA and FQGTGA. CDR3 nucleotides: TGTGCCAGCAGCGCAGGGGCCGCCGAAGGCTACACCTTC. This codes for CASSAGAAEGYTF.

Points on this clone: The junction differs from germline at one of its ends, possibly a read error. The chain carries TRBV6-5 and TRBJ2-4, with D perhaps TRBD2 (5 bases). Germline V gene sequence: CDR1 MNHEY, CDR2 SVGAGI. This CDR3 has 14 residues. CDR3 protein: CASSYGEGTGMLDF. The CDR3 nucleotides are TGTGCCAGCAGTTACGGGGAAGGAACGGGGATGTTGGACTTC.

V and J are TRBV6-2 or TRBV6-3 and TRBJ1-4, with D tentatively TRBD1 (5 bases). From germline, CDR1 is MNHEY and CDR2 SVGEGT. V lost 2 bases, J lost 0 bases, and 10 bases lay in between. The CDR3 loop spans 16 amino acids. The CDR3 bases are TGTGCCAGCAGTTACGACAGCATTGCAACTAATGAAAAACTGTTTTTT. This translates into CASSYDSIATNEKLFF.

This chain connects TRBV30 to TRBJ1-2; 10 nucleotides agree with TRBD1. CDR1 and CDR2 from the germline V gene are GTSNPN and SVGIG (reference sequence). The CDR3 spans 13 residues. J gave up 8 bases and V 4 bases, and 7 bases lay outside the gene matches. The CDR3 sequence is CAWTPDRGQGYTF. The CDR3 DNA follows: TGTGCCTGGACCCCCGACAGGGGGCAAGGCTACACCTTC. Full variable domain (remainder filled in from reference TRBV30 and TRBJ1-2): SQTIHQWPATLVQPVGSPLSLECTVEGTSNPNLYWYRQAAGRGLQLLFYSVGIGQISSEVPQNLSASRPQDRQFILSSKKLLLSDSGFYLCAWTPDRGQGYTFGSGTRLTVV.